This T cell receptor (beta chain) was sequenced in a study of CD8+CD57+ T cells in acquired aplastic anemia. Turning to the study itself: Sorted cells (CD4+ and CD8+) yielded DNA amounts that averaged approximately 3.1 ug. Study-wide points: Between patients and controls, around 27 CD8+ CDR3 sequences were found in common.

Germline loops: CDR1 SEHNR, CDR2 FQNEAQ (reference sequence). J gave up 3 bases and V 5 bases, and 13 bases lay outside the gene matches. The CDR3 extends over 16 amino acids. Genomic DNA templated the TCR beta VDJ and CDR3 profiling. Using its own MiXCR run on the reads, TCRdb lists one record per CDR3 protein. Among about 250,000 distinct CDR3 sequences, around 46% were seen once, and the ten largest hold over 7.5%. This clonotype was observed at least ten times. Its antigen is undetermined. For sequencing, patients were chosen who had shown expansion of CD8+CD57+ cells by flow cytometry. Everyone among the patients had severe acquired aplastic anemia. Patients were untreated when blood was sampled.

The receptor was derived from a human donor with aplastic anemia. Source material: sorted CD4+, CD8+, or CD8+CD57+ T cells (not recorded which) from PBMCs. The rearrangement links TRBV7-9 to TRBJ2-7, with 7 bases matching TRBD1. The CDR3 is CASSHRRPGQHYEQYF. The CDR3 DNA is TGTGCCAGCAGCCACCGGAGACCGGGACAGCACTACGAGCAGTACTTC.